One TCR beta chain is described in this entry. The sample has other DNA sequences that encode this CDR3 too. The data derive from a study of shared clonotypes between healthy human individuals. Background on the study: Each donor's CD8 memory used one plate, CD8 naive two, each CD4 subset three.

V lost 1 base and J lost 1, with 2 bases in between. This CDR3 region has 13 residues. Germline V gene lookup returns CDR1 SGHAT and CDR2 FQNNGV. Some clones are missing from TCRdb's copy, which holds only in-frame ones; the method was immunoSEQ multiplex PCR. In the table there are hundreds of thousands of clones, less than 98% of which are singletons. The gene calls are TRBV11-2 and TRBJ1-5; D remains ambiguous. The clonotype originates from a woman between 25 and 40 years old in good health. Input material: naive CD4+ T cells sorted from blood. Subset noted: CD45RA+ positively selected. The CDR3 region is CASSLGSNQPQHF. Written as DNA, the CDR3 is TGTGCCAGCAGCTTAGGGAGCAATCAGCCCCAGCATTTT.